This TCR beta chain was sequenced for a study of cytomegalovirus exposure and HLA in healthy donors (dated by TCRdb to 2015 to 2018). Some background on the complete study: According to an earlier analysis of around 600 of the donors, some 170 million T cells yielded 90 million to 130 million unique TCR beta sequences and less than 300 Gb of sequence data. Approximately 330 gigabases of sequencing data and approximately 92 million unique TCR sequences made up an early release that covered 500 to 650 HLA-typed donors. Among the roughly 400 genotyped donors, under 90% belonged to the genetic ancestry cluster associated with self-reported Caucasian donors. The study was designed to test whether signatures of past pathogen exposure could be identified by cataloging public T cell receptors. The study used immunosequencing to profile the T cell repertoires of hundreds of subjects and linked those repertoires to cytomegalovirus serostatus. Besides the first cohort of approximately 710 subjects, a separate validation cohort made up of roughly 120 different subjects was used. High-throughput TCR immunosequencing, statistical association of individual TCRs with disease status, and machine learning were combined to predict cytomegalovirus infection status. To study patterns of TCR occurrence, a later analysis re-analyzed previously published TCR beta repertoires from around 670 donors and added high-resolution HLA genotyping. In the later analysis, no new phenotypic data were used to find candidate immune exposures; instead, reliance was placed on TCR beta sequences and their occurrence across donors. An earlier analysis of several hundred of the donors applied high-throughput TCR beta sequencing to assess whether each TCR beta V gene segment acted as functional or pseudogenic. Donor age, sex, ethnicity and CMV serostatus were compiled alongside the repertoire data. A later genetic analysis took genome-wide SNP genotypes for about three fifths of the roughly 700 donors and used that subset as a discovery cohort. All discovery cohort repertoires had been generated using a single sequencing platform. Class I and class II HLA loci were covered by the typing at four-digit resolution. The number of typed donors differed by locus: 629-630 for A, B, C, DRB1 and DQB1; 500 to 550 for DQA1; around 610 for DPA1; and roughly 470 for DPB1. Four or five DR-DQ haplotypes were treated as single units for association and clustering because of strong linkage in the cohort. Across some 400 genotyped donors of the cohort, an average of approximately 200,000 unique TCR beta nucleotide sequences per donor were sequenced, and 15% to 20% of those sequences were non-productive.

Libraries were made using the immunoSEQ multiplex PCR assay. A mixture of 60 forward primers for TCR Vbeta segments and 13 reverse primers for TCR Jbeta segments was used in the multiplex PCR. A multiplex PCR assay on genomic DNA amplified the CDR3 region of rearranged TCR beta genes. The amplified TCR beta libraries were sequenced on the Illumina HiSeq System as 87-base-pair reads. The authors processed their data as follows. A later analysis counted some 80 million unique TCR beta chains across the 550 to 700 repertoires, and some 11 million of these chains were shared by at least two donors. To remove PCR and sequencing errors, raw reads were error-corrected and collapsed into unique sequences using a nearest-neighbor algorithm that merged closely related sequences. V, D and J gene segments were assigned by aligning CDR3 sequences to IMGT reference sequences. For a sequence to be retained, a match of at least six nucleotides was required to both a V gene segment and a J gene segment. Rearrangements were called productive when the CDR3 lacked stop codons and stayed in frame with V and J; all others were non-productive. CDR3 was defined according to IMGT convention as the region running from the second conserved V-encoded cysteine to the conserved J-encoded phenylalanine. In an earlier analysis of around 600 of the donors, sequences lacking an unambiguous match to a single V gene segment were excluded. An earlier analysis of approximately 590 of the donors called V segments functional above 56.7% productive rearrangements and segregating when the between-donor standard deviation exceeded 5%. To diagnose cytomegalovirus status from the catalog of TCR beta chain sequences, a statistical classification framework was built. A later analysis assigned V and J genes by comparing TCR nucleotide sequences with IMGT/GENE-DB human TR gene sequences. A later analysis assigned CDR3 sequences and most-parsimonious VDJ recombination scenarios with the TCRdist pipeline. A later analysis defined each TCR beta chain by its CDR3 amino acid sequence plus V-gene family, and excluded reads lacking a unique V-gene family. As a way to deal with suspected cross-contamination and a sequencing artifact, a later analysis dropped 450 to 700 nucleotide sequences that were highly shared and had low generation probability. In a later analysis, a clonal expansion index for each public chain was calculated from normalized within-repertoire ranks of inferred template counts. In a later analysis, generation probabilities were computed with a VDJ recombination model fitted to out-of-frame rearrangements, and the resulting probabilities were checked against IGoR. Hypergeometric tests were used in a later analysis to score TCR-TCR, TCR-HLA and TCR-CMV co-occurrence, with a repertoire-size bias correction applied to the TCR pairs. In a later analysis, false discovery rates were estimated by permuting HLA or CMV assignments 20 times. In a later analysis, co-occurring TCRs were grouped using DBSCAN, and TCRdist sequence similarity was added for clustering within HLA-allele-positive subsets. Co-occurrence clustering excluded repertoires with fewer than 30,000 or more than 120,000 public chains, plus five with anomalous nucleotide sharing. The immuneACCESS repertoire file appears here via TCRdb, limited to in-frame rearrangements. These files lack a portion of the clones; in checked studies, under half of the deficit traces to unresolved V genes, and the cause of the others is not known. That table supplies the V and J calls and clone size; D and trimming were determined from the DNA. This sample has 150,000 to 180,000 clones in its table, and approximately 80% of those were observed once. The ten largest clones take up 9.5% to 15% of the sample.

Paper-wide results and their limitations: A later genetic analysis reported fewer N-insertions in productive TCRs among donors in an Asian-associated ancestry cluster than the approximately 700-donor mean. Most TCR sequences were observed very rarely across donors, whereas some public TCRs were present in many individuals. When HLA alleles, especially DR and DQ, strongly co-occurred, TCR associations were difficult to assign to individual alleles. The cohort was sequenced for TCR beta chains only, and without alpha or paired-chain data the features that could be detected were limited. A group of highly shared sequence variants was considered likely to be a technical artifact of the sequencing pipeline. Sequencing depth was assumed to be roughly uniform across donors in the presence/absence analyses, though that assumption may not hold. Some IMGT-functional V segments, including TRBV6-2 and TRBV6-3, could not be told apart with the 87-base-pair reads, so those segments were excluded. Cytomegalovirus status was reported to be diagnosed by the classifier with high specificity and sensitivity in both the original and validation cohorts. Because HLA typing was missing for some donors at each locus, association tests included only the typed subset. A further reported finding was that TCR beta sequences accurately predicted the HLA-A and HLA-B alleles for most subjects in the first cohort. A few of the identified cytomegalovirus-associated TCR beta chains were confirmed in vitro to be specific for cytomegalovirus antigens. A later analysis associated 16,951 TCR beta sequences with specific HLA alleles at a false discovery rate of 0.05. In a later analysis, HLA-associated TCR beta chains showed more clonal expansion and lower generation probabilities than non-associated chains that were equally common. Linkage disequilibrium might explain the correlated functional status among segregating V segments, but an unknown experimental factor could not be ruled out. The earlier analysis of around 600 of the donors excluded approximately 15 rarely observed V segments, including chromosome 9 orphons, because counts were too low. Several of the top co-occurrence clusters appeared to be linked to parvovirus B19, influenza, CMV and Epstein-Barr virus, according to a later analysis. CMV serostatus was the only immune exposure information available for the cohort. It was suggested by the authors that the approach could potentially be generalized to other disease states and immunological phenotypes. According to a later analysis, most CMV-associated TCR beta chains appeared to be HLA-restricted, and the HLA associations seemed to be driven largely by CMV exposure. Broadly in line with IMGT annotations, most TCR beta V segments showed up in productive rearrangements about 87% or about 30% of the time in an earlier analysis of 587 of the donors. An association between a missense DCLRE1C variant and V-gene and J-gene trimming of TCR beta chains was found in a later genetic analysis and replicated in an independent cohort. The study listed 170 or so TCR beta chains as associated with cytomegalovirus. A later analysis found that TCR association rates varied across HLA loci, with DRB1 alleles showing the most associated TCRs and HLA-C alleles the fewest.

The cohort comprised some 700 healthy bone marrow donors. At the time of sampling, every cohort member was nominally healthy, though immune exposures that went unrecorded were likely present. The donor was CMV seropositive and was included in the group of 300 or so seropositive cohort members. Every donor gave a peripheral blood sample, and the peripheral blood mononuclear cells from that sample were used for TCR beta sequencing. Genomic DNA extraction from the blood cell samples was performed with the Qiagen DNeasy Blood Extraction Kit. The CDR3 measures 13 amino acids from cysteine to phenylalanine. This entry keeps only the CDR3 DNA: 39 bases, framed from base 1. Relative to germline, V is 0 bases shorter and J is 3 bases shorter, with 7 bases between their ends. The germline V gene provides CDR1 SGHRS and CDR2 YFSETQ. Regarding this clone: The target of this receptor is not known. No base-level quality is on record; no much larger clone is a single base apart.

Material for sequencing was PBMCs. The chain was built from TRBV5-1 and TRBJ2-7, with TRBD1 perhaps the D gene, on 6 matching bases. The sequence derives from a young man in good health and CMV-seropositive. The sequenced DNA is TGCGCCAGCAGCTTGGGGACAGACTACGAGCAGTACTTC. It encodes CASSLGTDYEQYF.